This TCR beta chain is drawn from a study of CD8+CD57+ T cells in acquired aplastic anemia (dated by TCRdb to 2017 to 2018). Background for the entire study: A mean of 3.2 ug of DNA, ranging from roughly 0.2 to 27.4 ug, was extracted from sorted CD4+ and CD8+ cells. CD8+CD57+ expansion was defined as frequency above the mean frequency observed in healthy subjects. On the study overall, not on this receptor specifically: Although 25 to 30 CD8+ CDR3 sequences were shared by patients and controls, these sequences appeared highly expressed in patients and within the immunodominant clones of patients. No significant difference in CD8+ Simpson's diversity was found between patients and healthy controls (P=0.060).

Genomic DNA served as template for TCR beta VDJ combination and CDR3 sequence profiling. TCR repertoire sequencing was run on an Illumina HiSeq 2000. In the paper's pipeline: TRBV/TRBJ rearrangement plots, CDR3 size and DJ length profiles, and Simpson's diversity index were used to evaluate the repertoires. Whichever DNA sequence was most abundant in the deep sequencing data was defined as the immunodominant clone. CDR3 amino acid sequences were checked for sharing between subjects and were compared against published repertoires and the VDJdb database. TCRdb's own reprocessing of the public reads used fastp at Q25 and MiXCR and kept productive beta chains. Rows merge per CDR3 protein into single entries with the most common DNA and genes. For this entry, the V and J calls and clone size follow TCRdb and not the study's own pipeline. This sample lists about 470,000 distinct CDR3 sequences; roughly a third were detected once. Jointly, the top ten make up less than 1% of the sample.

CDR1 and CDR2 are drawn from the germline V gene: SQVTM, ANQGSEA. Including cysteine and phenylalanine, the CDR3 has 14 amino acids. Only CDR3 DNA is held: 42 bases, read in frame from base 1. On this clonotype: Its antigen is currently not known. At one end the junction does not follow the germline gene, possibly because of a read error.

Expansion of CD8+CD57+ cells had been shown by flow cytometry in the patients chosen for sequencing. Every patient had severe acquired aplastic anemia, diagnosed using the International Study of Aplastic Anemia and Agranulocytosis and Camitta criteria. Patients had received no therapy at the time of blood sampling. TCR repertoires of sorted CD4+ and CD8+ blood T cells from severe aplastic anemia patients and healthy subjects were deep-sequenced in the study. Patients were enrolled in the USA under clinicaltrials.gov protocols 00001620, 01623167, 00001397, 00071045, 00081523 and 00961064. Ficoll-Paque density gradient centrifugation was used to isolate peripheral blood mononuclear cells. Before DNA extraction, CD4+ and CD8+ T cells were sorted with FACS or magnetic beads.

The chain joins TRBV29-1 to TRBJ1-6; no confident D gene assignment can be made. The clonotype comes from a human donor with aplastic anemia. Material: sorted CD4+, CD8+, or CD8+CD57+ T cells (not recorded which) from PBMCs. The DNA is TGCAGCGTGGTAATCGGTGGGAGTAATTCAGCCCTCCACTTT. Protein translation: CSVVIGGSNSALHF. With all but the CDR3 taken from the reference TRBV29-1 and TRBJ1-6 genes, the full variable domain is: SAVISQKPSRDICQRGTSLTIQCQVDSQVTMMFWYRQQPGQSLTLIATANQGSEATYESGFVIDKFPISRPNLTFSTLTVSNMSPEDSSIYLCSVVIGGSNSALHFGNGTRLTVT.